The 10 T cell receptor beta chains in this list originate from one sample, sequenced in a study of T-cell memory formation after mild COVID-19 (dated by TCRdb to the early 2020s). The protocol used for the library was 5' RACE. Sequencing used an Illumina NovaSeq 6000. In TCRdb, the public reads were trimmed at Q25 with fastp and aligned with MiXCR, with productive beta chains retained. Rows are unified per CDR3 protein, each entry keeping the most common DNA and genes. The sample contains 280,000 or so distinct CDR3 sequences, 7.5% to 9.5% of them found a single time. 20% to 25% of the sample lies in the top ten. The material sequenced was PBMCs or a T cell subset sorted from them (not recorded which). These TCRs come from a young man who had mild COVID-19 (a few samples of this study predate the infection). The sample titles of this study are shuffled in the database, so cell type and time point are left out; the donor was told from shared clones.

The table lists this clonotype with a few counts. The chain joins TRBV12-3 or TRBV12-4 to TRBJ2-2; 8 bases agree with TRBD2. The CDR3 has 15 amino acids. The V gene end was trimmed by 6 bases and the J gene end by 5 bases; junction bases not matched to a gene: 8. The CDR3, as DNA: TGTGCCAGCAGGCCCCGGGGCGGGGGGACCGGGGAGCTGTTTTTT. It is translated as CASRPRGGGTGELFF.

CDR3 nucleotide sequence: TGCAGTTCCATAGGGACAGGGATATTTTATGGCTACACCTTC. Encoded protein: CSSIGTGIFYGYTF. This chain uses TRBV20-1 with TRBJ1-2, with TRBD1 matching 9 bases. Germline trimming cut 8 bases from V and 5 bases from J; bases unmatched to any gene: 12. The germline gives CDR1 DFQATT, CDR2 SNEGSKA (reference sequence). CDR3 length: 14 residues.

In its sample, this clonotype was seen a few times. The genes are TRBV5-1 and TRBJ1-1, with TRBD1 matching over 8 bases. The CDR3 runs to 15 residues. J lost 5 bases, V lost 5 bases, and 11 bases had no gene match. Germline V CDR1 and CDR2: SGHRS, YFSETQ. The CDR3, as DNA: TGCGCCAGCAGAAGGTTCAGGGGGCCTAATACTGAAGCTTTCTTT. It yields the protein CASRRFRGPNTEAFF.

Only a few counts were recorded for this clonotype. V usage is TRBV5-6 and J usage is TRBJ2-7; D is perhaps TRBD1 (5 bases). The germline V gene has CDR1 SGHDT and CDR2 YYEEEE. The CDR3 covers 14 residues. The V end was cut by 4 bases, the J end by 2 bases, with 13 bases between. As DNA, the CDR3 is TGTGCCAGCAGCCAAACAGGTTTCACCTACGAGCAGTACGTC. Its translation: CASSQTGFTYEQYV.

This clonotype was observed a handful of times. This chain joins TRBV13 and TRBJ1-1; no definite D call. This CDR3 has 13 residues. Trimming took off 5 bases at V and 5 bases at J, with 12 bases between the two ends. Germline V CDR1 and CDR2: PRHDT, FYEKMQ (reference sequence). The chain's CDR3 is CASSPAPWTEAFF. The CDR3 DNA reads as TGTGCCAGCAGCCCAGCCCCATGGACTGAAGCTTTCTTT.

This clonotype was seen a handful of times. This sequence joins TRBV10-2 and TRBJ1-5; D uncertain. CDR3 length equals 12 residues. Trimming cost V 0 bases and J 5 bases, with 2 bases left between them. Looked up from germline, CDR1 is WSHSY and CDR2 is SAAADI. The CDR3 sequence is CASSESYQPQHF. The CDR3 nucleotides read TGCGCCAGCAGTGAGTCCTATCAGCCCCAGCATTTT.

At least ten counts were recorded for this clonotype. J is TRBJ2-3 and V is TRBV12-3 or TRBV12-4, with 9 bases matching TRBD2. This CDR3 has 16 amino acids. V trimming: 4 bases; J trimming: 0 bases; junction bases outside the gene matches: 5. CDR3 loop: CASSSTTSGSTDTQYF. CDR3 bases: TGTGCCAGCAGTTCAACGACTAGCGGTAGCACAGATACGCAGTATTTT.

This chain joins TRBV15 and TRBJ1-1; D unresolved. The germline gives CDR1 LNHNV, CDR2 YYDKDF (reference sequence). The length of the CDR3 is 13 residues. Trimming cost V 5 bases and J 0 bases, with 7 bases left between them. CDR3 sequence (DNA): TGTGCCACCAGCGAACAGATGAACACTGAAGCTTTCTTT. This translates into CATSEQMNTEAFF.

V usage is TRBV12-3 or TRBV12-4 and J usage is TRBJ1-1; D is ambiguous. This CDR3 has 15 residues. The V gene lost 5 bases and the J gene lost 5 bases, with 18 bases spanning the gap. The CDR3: CASSPGFHAGTEAFF. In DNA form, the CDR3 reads TGTGCCAGCAGTCCCGGGTTCCACGCGGGGACTGAAGCTTTCTTT.

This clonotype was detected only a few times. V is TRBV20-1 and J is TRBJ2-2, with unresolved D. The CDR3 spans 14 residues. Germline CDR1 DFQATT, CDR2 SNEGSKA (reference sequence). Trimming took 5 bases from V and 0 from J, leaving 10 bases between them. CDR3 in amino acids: CSASDLSNTGELFF. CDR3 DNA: TGCAGTGCTTCCGACCTTTCGAACACCGGGGAGCTGTTTTTT.